This entry lists 23 T cell receptor beta chains sequenced from one sample in a study of blood T cell repertoires in COVID-19. Generated by immunoSEQ multiplex PCR, the TCRdb table keeps only in-frame clones and is missing some. The sample lists over 200,000 clones, approximately 90% occurring once. The sequenced sample was peripheral blood. The origin of the receptors is a woman in her thirties or forties who had recovered from COVID-19.

The chain uses TRBV7-2 and TRBJ2-7; weak D call: TRBD2 (5 bases). The CDR3 has 13 amino acids. Trimming took 5 bases from V and 3 from J, leaving 11 bases between them. Germline V gene sequence: CDR1 SGHTA, CDR2 FQGNSA. The DNA of the CDR3 is TGTGCCAGCAGCCCCCCAAGCGGCTACGAGCAGTACTTC. It codes for CASSPPSGYEQYF.

The CDR3 spells CASKPGTGPSSGNTIYF. CDR3 coding DNA: TGTGCCAGCAAACCCGGGACAGGGCCAAGCTCTGGAAACACCATATATTTT. The V gene is TRBV19, the J gene TRBJ1-3; TRBD1 matches 9 bases. This CDR3 spans 17 amino acids. J gave up 0 bases and V 9 bases, and 12 bases lay outside the gene matches. The germline V gene encodes CDR1 LNHDA and CDR2 SQIVND (reference sequence).

The J gene is TRBJ1-2, the V gene TRBV7-9, with D unresolved. Germline lookup yields CDR1 SEHNR and CDR2 FQNEAQ (reference sequence). V was pared by 1 base and J by 0 bases, with 15 bases between. This CDR3 is 17 amino acids long. The chain's CDR3 is CASSLVAGPWPNYGYTF. CDR3 DNA: TGTGCCAGCAGCTTAGTCGCAGGCCCTTGGCCTAACTATGGCTACACCTTC.

The chain has TRBV7-6 and TRBJ2-7; perhaps TRBD1 as D (5 bases). CDR1 and CDR2 from the germline V gene are SGHVS and FNYEAQ. The CDR3 has 16 amino acids. V lost 1 base, J lost 3 bases, and 16 bases lay in between. The CDR3: CASSLGSGAPNYEQYF. The CDR3 bases are TGTGCCAGCAGCTTAGGATCTGGGGCCCCTAACTACGAGCAGTACTTC.

The chain links TRBV18 to TRBJ2-2; 9 bases fit TRBD2. The CDR3 contains 17 residues. Trimming at V came to 0 bases and at J to 5 bases, leaving 7 bases not matched to a gene. The germline V gene has CDR1 KGHSH and CDR2 LQKENI. The CDR3 here is CASSPPAGGPWTGELFF. CDR3 bases: TGTGCCAGCTCACCACCGGCGGGAGGGCCGTGGACCGGGGAGCTGTTTTTT.

This clone was picked up a small number of times. The J gene is TRBJ1-6, the V gene TRBV20-1; D unresolved. There are 15 residues in the CDR3. Per germline, CDR1 DFQATT and CDR2 SNEGSKA (reference sequence). V lost 3 bases, J lost 8 bases, and 17 bases lay in between. This CDR3 reads CSASGQRPRDSPLHF. CDR3 nucleotide sequence: TGCAGTGCTAGTGGGCAGCGGCCGAGGGATTCACCCCTCCACTTT.

The gene calls are TRBV2 and TRBJ1-2, with 10 bases aligning to TRBD1. CDR1 is SNHLY and CDR2 is FYNNEI in the germline V gene. The length of the CDR3 is 14 residues. V trimming: 6 bases; J trimming: 5 bases; junction bases outside the gene matches: 6. The CDR3, as DNA: TGTGCCAGCAGCCAGACAGGGGGCGATTATGGCTACACCTTC. It translates to CASSQTGGDYGYTF.

The genes are TRBV7-2 and TRBJ2-2; a possible D gene is TRBD1 (6 bases). The germline gives CDR1 SGHTA, CDR2 FQGNSA. This CDR3 is 19 amino acids long. The V end lost 5 bases, the J end lost 3 bases, and 25 bases lay between the germline ends. The CDR3 loop reads CASSRRPTTLDSYTGELFF. The CDR3 DNA reads as TGTGCCAGCAGCCGTCGCCCCACAACTCTGGACAGCTACACCGGGGAGCTGTTTTTT.

The chain combines TRBV6-2 or TRBV6-3 with TRBJ1-5; possible D gene TRBD1, 5 bases. The germline V and J ends were trimmed by 0 bases and 1 base, with 10 bases remaining between them. The V gene's germline CDR1 is MNHEY and CDR2 SVGEGT. The CDR3 has 16 residues. CDR3 DNA: TGTGCCAGCAGTTACTCGACGGGGGGGAGCAATCAGCCCCAGCATTTT. Translating gives CASSYSTGGSNQPQHF.

This clone was detected only once. The chain has TRBV9 and TRBJ2-3; 10 bases agree with TRBD2. Germline V CDR1 and CDR2: SGDLS, YYNGEE. The CDR3 is 15 amino acids. The trim removed 3 bases at V and 3 bases at J, leaving 4 bases unmatched. The CDR3 sequence is CASSALAGETDTQYF. CDR3 DNA: TGTGCCAGCAGCGCCCTAGCGGGAGAAACAGATACGCAGTATTTT.

This clone has just one count. This chain joins TRBV7-2 and TRBJ2-5, with TRBD2 identical over 12 bases. The J segment lost 1 base and the V segment lost 4 bases, leaving 4 bases of the junction unmatched. The CDR3 runs 16 residues. Germline CDR1 reads SGHTA; CDR2 reads FQGNSA. CDR3 bases: TGTGCCAGCAGCTCTCCGGGACTAGCGGGCCAAGAGACCCAGTACTTC. Its translation: CASSSPGLAGQETQYF.

This chain links TRBV18 with TRBJ2-7; 10 nucleotides match TRBD2. The CDR3 loop spans 17 amino acids. Looked up from germline, CDR1 is KGHSH and CDR2 is LQKENI. J was trimmed by 5 bases and V by 3 bases; bases with no gene match: 13. The CDR3 loop is CASSPGGSGRIWHEQYF. The CDR3 nucleotides read TGTGCCAGCTCACCCGGCGGTAGCGGGAGGATCTGGCACGAGCAGTACTTC.

This clone was seen only once. The CDR3 sequence: CASSLAQLAGDTQYF. CDR3 bases: TGTGCCAGCAGCTTAGCCCAACTAGCGGGAGATACGCAGTATTTT. This chain joins TRBV13 and TRBJ2-3; 9 bases line up with TRBD2. Germline loops: CDR1 PRHDT, CDR2 FYEKMQ (reference sequence). This CDR3 region has 15 residues. J lost 5 bases, V lost 1 base, and 4 bases had no gene match.

The J gene is TRBJ2-2, the V gene TRBV12-3 or TRBV12-4; weak D call: TRBD1 (5 bases). V was cut by 5 bases and J by 6 bases, with 10 bases left in between. The CDR3 has 13 residues. CDR3 coding DNA: TGTGCCAGCAGTCCGCAGGGATCCGGGGAGCTGTTTTTT. Translation: CASSPQGSGELFF.

This clone showed up just once. The rearrangement joins TRBV10-3 to TRBJ1-2; tentative D call: TRBD1 (6 bases). The CDR3 has 15 amino acids. V dropped 7 bases and J dropped 0 bases, with 15 bases sitting between them. In germline, CDR1 is ENHRY, CDR2 SYGVKD. CDR3: CAITPDRSSNYGYTF. CDR3 coding DNA: TGTGCCATCACCCCGGACAGAAGCTCTAACTATGGCTACACCTTC.

The J gene is TRBJ1-2, the V gene TRBV6-5, with D possibly being TRBD1 (6 bases). The CDR3 runs to 15 residues. The ends were cut back, 6 bases at V and 8 bases at J, with 22 bases in the middle. CDR1 is MNHEY, CDR2 SVGAGI, per germline. CDR3: CASSPLGQGFSGYTF. In DNA form, the CDR3 reads TGTGCCAGCAGCCCCCTGGGGCAGGGGTTCTCCGGCTACACCTTC.

This chain uses TRBV3-1 (or the pseudogene TRBV3-2) with TRBJ2-3; 9 bases agree with TRBD1. With V trimmed by 3 bases and J by 2 bases, 3 bases remained unmatched. Germline CDR1 reads LGHDT; CDR2 reads YNNKEL (reference sequence). CDR3 length: 15 residues. The CDR3 nucleotides read TGTGCCAGCAGCCAGGGACAGGGCCCCACAGATACGCAGTATTTT. The encoded protein is CASSQGQGPTDTQYF.

The chain couples TRBV25-1 to TRBJ1-2, with no clear D. The germline CDR1 and CDR2 sequences are MGHDK and SYGVNS. The length of the CDR3 is 18 residues. Trimming pared 9 bases from V and 2 bases from J, leaving 28 bases between. The CDR3 DNA reads as TGTGCCAGTTCCCATGGGCGGGCCCAGTCTAACAAGAACTATGGCTACACCTTC. Protein: CASSHGRAQSNKNYGYTF.

The chain uses TRBV19 and TRBJ2-3, with 9 bases lining up with TRBD1. CDR3 length equals 14 residues. The junction had 4 bases not matched to a gene; V was cut back by 4 bases and J by 5 bases. Germline V gene lookup returns CDR1 LNHDA and CDR2 SQIVND (reference sequence). CDR3 DNA sequence: TGTGCCAGTAGTACCCGACAGGGGGTAGATACGCAGTATTTT. Translating gives CASSTRQGVDTQYF.

V is TRBV24-1 and J is TRBJ2-2, with D maybe TRBD2 (6 bases). The germline CDR1 and CDR2 sequences are KGHDR and SFDVKD. V was cut by 4 bases and J by 2 bases, with 10 bases left in between. The CDR3 spans 15 residues. The CDR3 nucleotides read TGTGCCACCAGTGACCAGGGACTTAACACCGGGGAGCTGTTTTTT. Encoded protein: CATSDQGLNTGELFF.

The CDR3 nucleotides are TGTGCCAGCAGTTACTTGGGCACCAACACTGAAGCTTTCTTT. It yields the protein CASSYLGTNTEAFF. The rearrangement links TRBV6-6 to TRBJ1-1, with no clear D. V lost 1 base and J 2 bases, leaving 8 bases between the germline ends. The CDR3 length is 14 residues. Germline V gene sequence: CDR1 MNHNY, CDR2 SVGAGI (reference sequence).

The genes are TRBV5-4 and TRBJ2-3, with D tentatively TRBD1 (8 bases). Trimming shortened V by 1 base and J by 2 bases, and 17 bases separated the two germline ends. This CDR3 is built from 17 residues. From germline, CDR1 is SGHNT and CDR2 YYREEE (reference sequence). CDR3 sequence: CASSLLSGTGLTDTQYF. CDR3 bases: TGTGCCAGCAGCTTGTTGAGCGGGACAGGTCTCACAGATACGCAGTATTTT.

The chain has TRBV19 and TRBJ2-1; 15 bases fit TRBD2. V lost 7 bases, J lost 8 bases, and 12 bases stayed unmatched. The CDR3 totals 17 residues. Germline CDR1 reads LNHDA; CDR2 reads SQIVND (reference sequence). In DNA, the CDR3 is TGTGCCAGTACTCAATCGCCGGGACTAGCGGGAGGCGATGAGCAGTTCTTC. Amino acid sequence: CASTQSPGLAGGDEQFF.